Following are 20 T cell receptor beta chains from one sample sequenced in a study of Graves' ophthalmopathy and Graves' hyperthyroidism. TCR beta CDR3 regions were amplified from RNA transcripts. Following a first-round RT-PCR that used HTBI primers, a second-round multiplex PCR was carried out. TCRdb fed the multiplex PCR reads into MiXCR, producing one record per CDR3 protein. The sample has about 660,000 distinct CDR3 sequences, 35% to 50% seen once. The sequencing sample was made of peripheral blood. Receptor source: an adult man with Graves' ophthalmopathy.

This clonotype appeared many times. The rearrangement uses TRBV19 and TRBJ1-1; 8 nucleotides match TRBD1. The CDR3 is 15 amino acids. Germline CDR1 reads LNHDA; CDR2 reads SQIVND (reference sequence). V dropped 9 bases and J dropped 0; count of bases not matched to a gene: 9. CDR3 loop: CASLGQGRMNTEAFF. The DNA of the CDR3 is TGTGCCAGCCTAGGACAGGGTCGCATGAACACTGAAGCTTTCTTT.

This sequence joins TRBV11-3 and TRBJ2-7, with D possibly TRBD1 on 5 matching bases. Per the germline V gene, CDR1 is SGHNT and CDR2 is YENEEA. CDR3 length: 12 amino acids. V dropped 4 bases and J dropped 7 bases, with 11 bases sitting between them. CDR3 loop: CASSSMGREQYF. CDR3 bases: TGTGCCAGCAGCTCAATGGGGCGGGAGCAGTACTTC.

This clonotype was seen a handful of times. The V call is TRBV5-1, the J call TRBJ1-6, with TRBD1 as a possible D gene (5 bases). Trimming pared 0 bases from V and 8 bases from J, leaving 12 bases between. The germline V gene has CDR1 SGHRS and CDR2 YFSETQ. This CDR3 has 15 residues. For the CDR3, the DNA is TGCGCCAGCAGCTTGGGCGGGGTCAGGGATTCACCCCTCCACTTT. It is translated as CASSLGGVRDSPLHF.

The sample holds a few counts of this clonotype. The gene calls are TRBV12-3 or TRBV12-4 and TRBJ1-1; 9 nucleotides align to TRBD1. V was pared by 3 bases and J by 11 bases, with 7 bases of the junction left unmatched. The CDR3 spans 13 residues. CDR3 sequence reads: CASSFRDRAHAFF. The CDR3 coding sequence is TGTGCCAGCAGTTTCCGGGACAGGGCTCACGCTTTCTTT.

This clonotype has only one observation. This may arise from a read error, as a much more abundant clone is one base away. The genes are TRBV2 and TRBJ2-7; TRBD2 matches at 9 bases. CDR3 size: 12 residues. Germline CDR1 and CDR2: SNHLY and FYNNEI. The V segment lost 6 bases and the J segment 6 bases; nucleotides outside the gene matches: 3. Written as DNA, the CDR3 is TGTGCCAGCAGGGGGGGACTAGCCGAGCAGTACTTC. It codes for CASRGGLAEQYF.

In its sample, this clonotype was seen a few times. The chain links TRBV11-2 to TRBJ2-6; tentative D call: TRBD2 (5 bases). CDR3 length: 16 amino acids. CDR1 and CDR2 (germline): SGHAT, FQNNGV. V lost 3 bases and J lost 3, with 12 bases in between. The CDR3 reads CASSFSEGFGANVLTF. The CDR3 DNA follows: TGTGCCAGCAGCTTCTCCGAGGGTTTTGGGGCCAACGTCCTGACTTTC.

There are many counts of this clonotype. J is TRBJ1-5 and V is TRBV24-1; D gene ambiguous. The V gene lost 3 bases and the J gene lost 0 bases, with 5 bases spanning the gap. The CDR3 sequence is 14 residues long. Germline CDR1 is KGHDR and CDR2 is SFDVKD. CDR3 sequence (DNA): TGTGCCACCAGTGATACGGATAGCAATCAGCCCCAGCATTTT. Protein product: CATSDTDSNQPQHF.

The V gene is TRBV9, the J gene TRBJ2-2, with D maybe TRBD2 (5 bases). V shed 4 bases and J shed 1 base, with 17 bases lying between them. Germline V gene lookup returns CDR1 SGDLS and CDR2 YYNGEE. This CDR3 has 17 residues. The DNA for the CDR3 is TGTGCCAGCAGCCCTCCGAGGGTAGCCGGGAACACCGGGGAGCTGTTTTTT. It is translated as CASSPPRVAGNTGELFF. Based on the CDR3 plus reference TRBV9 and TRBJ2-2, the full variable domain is DSGVTQTPKHLITATGQRVTLRCSPRSGDLSVYWYQQSLDQGLQFLIQYYNGEERAKGNILERFSAQQFPDLHSELNLSSLELGDSALYFCASSPPRVAGNTGELFFGEGSRLTVL.

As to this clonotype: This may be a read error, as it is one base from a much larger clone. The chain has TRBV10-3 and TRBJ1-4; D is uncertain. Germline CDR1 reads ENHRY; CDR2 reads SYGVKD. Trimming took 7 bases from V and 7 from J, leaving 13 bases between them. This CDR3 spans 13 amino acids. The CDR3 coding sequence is TGTGCCATCACGCGGCCAGCAGGTGAAAAACTGTTTTTT. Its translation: CAITRPAGEKLFF.

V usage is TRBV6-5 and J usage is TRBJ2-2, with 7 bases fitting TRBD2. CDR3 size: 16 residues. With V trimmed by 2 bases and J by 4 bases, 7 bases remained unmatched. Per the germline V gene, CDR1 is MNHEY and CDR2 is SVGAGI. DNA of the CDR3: TGTGCCAGCAGTTACGGGTTGGCTAGCGGCACCGGGGAGCTGTTTTTT. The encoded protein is CASSYGLASGTGELFF.

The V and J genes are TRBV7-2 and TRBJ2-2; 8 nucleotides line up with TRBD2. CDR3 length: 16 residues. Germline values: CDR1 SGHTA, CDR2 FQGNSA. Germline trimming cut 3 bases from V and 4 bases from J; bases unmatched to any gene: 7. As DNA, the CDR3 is TGTGCCAGCAGCTTGATAGCGGGGCTAGGCACCGGGGAGCTGTTTTTT. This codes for CASSLIAGLGTGELFF.

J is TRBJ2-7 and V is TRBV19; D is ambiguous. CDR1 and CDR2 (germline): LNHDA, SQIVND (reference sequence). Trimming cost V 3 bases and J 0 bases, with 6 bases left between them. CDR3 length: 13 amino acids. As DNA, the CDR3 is TGTGCCAGTAGTATGTCAGTCTCCTACGAGCAGTACTTC. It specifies CASSMSVSYEQYF. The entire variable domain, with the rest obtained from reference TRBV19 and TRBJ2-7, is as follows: DGGITQSPKYLFRKEGQNVTLSCEQNLNHDAMYWYRQDPGQGLRLIYYSQIVNDFQKGDIAEGYSVSREKKESFPLTVTSAQKNPTAFYLCASSMSVSYEQYFGPGTRLTVT.

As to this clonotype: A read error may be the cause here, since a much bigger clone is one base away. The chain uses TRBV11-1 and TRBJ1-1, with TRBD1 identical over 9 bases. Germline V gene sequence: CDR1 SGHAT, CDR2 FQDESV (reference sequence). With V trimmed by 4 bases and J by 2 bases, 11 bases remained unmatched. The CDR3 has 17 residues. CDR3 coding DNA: TGTGCCAGCAGCTACACATCGACAGGGGGAATAAACACTGAAGCTTTCTTT. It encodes CASSYTSTGGINTEAFF.

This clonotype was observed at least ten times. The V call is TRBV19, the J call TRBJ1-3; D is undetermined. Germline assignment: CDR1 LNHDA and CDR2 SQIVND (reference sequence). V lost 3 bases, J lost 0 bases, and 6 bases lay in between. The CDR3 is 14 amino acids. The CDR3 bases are TGTGCCAGTAGTATTACGTACTCTGGAAACACCATATATTTT. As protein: CASSITYSGNTIYF.

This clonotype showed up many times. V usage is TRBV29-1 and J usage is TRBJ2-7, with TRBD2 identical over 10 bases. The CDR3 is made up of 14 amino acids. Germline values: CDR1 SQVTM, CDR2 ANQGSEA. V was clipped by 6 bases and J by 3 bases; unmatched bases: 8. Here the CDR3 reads CSVGTSAIIYEQYF. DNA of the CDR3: TGCAGCGTGGGGACTAGCGCCATCATCTACGAGCAGTACTTC.

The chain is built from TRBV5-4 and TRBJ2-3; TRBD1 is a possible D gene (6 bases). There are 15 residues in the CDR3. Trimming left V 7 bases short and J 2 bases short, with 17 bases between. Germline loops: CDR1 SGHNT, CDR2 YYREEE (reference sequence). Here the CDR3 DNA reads TGTGCCAGCTCACCCGAGGGACATTACACAGATACGCAGTATTTT. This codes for CASSPEGHYTDTQYF.

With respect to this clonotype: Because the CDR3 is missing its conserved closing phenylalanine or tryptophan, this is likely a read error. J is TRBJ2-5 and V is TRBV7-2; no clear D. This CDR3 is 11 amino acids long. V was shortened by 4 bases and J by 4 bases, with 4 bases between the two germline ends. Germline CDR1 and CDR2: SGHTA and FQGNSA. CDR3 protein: CASSSSETQYL. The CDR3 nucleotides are TGTGCCAGCAGCTCCTCAGAGACCCAGTACCTC.

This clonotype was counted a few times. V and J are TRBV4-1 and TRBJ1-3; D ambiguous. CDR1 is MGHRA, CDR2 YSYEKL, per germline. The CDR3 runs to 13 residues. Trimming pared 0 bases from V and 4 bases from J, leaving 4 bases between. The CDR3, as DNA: TGCGCCAGCAGCCAAGATCTCGGAAACACCATATATTTT. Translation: CASSQDLGNTIYF.

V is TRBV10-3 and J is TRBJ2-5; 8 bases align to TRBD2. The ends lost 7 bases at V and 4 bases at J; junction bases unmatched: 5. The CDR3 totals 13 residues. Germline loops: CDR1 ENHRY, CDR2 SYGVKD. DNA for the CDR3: TGTGCCATCACTCGGGGGGGCTCAGAGACCCAGTACTTC. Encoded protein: CAITRGGSETQYF.

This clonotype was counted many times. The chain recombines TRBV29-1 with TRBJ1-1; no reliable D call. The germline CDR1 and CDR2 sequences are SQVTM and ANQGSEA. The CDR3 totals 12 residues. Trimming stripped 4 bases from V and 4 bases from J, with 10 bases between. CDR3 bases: TGCAGCGTTGTTGGGATTTTCACTGAAGCTTTCTTT. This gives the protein CSVVGIFTEAFF.